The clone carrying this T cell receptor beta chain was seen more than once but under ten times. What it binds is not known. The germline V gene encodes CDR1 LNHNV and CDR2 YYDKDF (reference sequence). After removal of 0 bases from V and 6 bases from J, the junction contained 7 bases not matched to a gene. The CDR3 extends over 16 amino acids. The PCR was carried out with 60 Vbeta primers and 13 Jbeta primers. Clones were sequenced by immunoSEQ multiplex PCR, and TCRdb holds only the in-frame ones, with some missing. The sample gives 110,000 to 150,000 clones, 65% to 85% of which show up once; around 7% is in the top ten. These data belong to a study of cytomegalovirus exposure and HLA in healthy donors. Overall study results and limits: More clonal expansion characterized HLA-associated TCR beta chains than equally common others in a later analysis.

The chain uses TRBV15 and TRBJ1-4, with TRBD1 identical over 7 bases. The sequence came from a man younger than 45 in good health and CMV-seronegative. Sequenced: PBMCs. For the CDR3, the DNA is TGTGCCACCAGCAGAGATTTAGGAGGGGGCCATGAAAAACTGTTTTTT. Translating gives CATSRDLGGGHEKLFF. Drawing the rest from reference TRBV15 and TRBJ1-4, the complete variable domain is DAMVIQNPRYQVTQFGKPVTLSCSQTLNHNVMYWYQQKSSQAPKLLFHYYDKDFNNEADTPDNFQSRRPNTSFCFLDIRSPGLGDTAMYLCATSRDLGGGHEKLFFGSGTQLSVL.